Each of the 23 T cell receptor beta chains below was sequenced from the same sample in a study of cytomegalovirus exposure and HLA in healthy donors. This PCR relied on a set of 60 Vbeta primers and 13 Jbeta primers. Libraries were prepared by immunoSEQ multiplex PCR; TCRdb keeps only in-frame clonotypes and omits some of them. This repertoire shows some 91,000 clones, 78% found once; its top ten account for approximately 0.8%. Sample: PBMCs. The receptors come from a woman aged 60-75 years in good health and CMV-seronegative.

Here the CDR3 DNA reads TGCGCCAGCTCACTGGGGGGGTTACTGAACACTGAAGCTTTCTTT. Protein sequence: CASSLGGLLNTEAFF. The rearrangement links TRBV5-1 to TRBJ1-1; weak D call: TRBD1 (5 bases). The CDR3 covers 15 residues. V lost 7 bases to trimming and J lost 0 bases, with 16 bases between them. CDR1 SGHRS and CDR2 YFSETQ come from the germline V gene.

The CDR3 sequence: CATSSSGRAMDTQYF. The CDR3 DNA reads TGTGCCACCAGCAGTAGCGGGAGGGCTATGGATACGCAGTATTTT. The chain employs TRBV15 and TRBJ2-3; 11 nucleotides line up with TRBD2. The CDR3 loop spans 15 amino acids. Per germline, CDR1 LNHNV and CDR2 YYDKDF (reference sequence). With 3 bases clipped from V and 6 bases from J, the junction kept 5 bases outside the gene matches.

This clone was observed a handful of times. This chain links TRBV25-1 with TRBJ1-3; D might be TRBD1 (5 bases). V dropped 9 bases and J dropped 0 bases, with 9 bases sitting between them. The CDR3 is 13 residues long. Germline V gene data show CDR1 as MGHDK and CDR2 as SYGVNS. CDR3 residues: CASEGASGNTIYF. CDR3 sequence (DNA): TGTGCCAGTGAAGGGGCCTCTGGAAACACCATATATTTT.

This clone was found a few times. The rearrangement uses TRBV5-1 and TRBJ1-2; TRBD1 aligns across 9 bases. Germline assignment: CDR1 SGHRS and CDR2 YFSETQ. J was trimmed by 7 bases and V by 7 bases; bases with no gene match: 11. The CDR3 runs 14 residues. This CDR3 is CASFSGQGSSGYTF. DNA for the CDR3: TGCGCCAGCTTTTCGGGACAGGGATCATCTGGCTACACCTTC.

The rearrangement links TRBV5-1 to TRBJ2-1; 15 bases are a match to TRBD2. Trimming took 4 bases from V and 4 from J; bases not matched to a gene: 3. CDR3 size: 16 residues. In germline, CDR1 is SGHRS, CDR2 YFSETQ. The CDR3 here is CASSIGLAGGYNEQFF. In DNA, the CDR3 is TGCGCCAGCAGCATAGGACTAGCGGGGGGGTACAATGAGCAGTTCTTC.

The chain joins TRBV18 to TRBJ2-7, with D tentatively TRBD1 (6 bases). V lost 1 base to trimming and J lost 3 bases, with 7 bases between them. From germline, CDR1 is KGHSH and CDR2 LQKENI. CDR3 length: 13 amino acids. The chain's CDR3 is CASSPRDNYEQYF. CDR3 sequence (DNA): TGTGCCAGCTCACCACGGGACAACTACGAGCAGTACTTC.

This clone was observed a handful of times. The chain recombines TRBV27 with TRBJ1-3, with 7 nucleotides matching TRBD1. CDR1 is MNHEY and CDR2 is SMNVEV in the germline V gene (reference sequence). V shed 4 bases and J 0 bases; nucleotides not matched to a gene: 15. The CDR3 has 19 residues. The CDR3 region has the DNA TGTGCCAGCAGTTACTTCCGAGGGACAGACAAATTCTCTGGAAACACCATATATTTT. Protein: CASSYFRGTDKFSGNTIYF.

The chain is built from TRBV6-6 and TRBJ2-2; D may be TRBD2 (6 bases). This CDR3 region has 14 residues. Trimming removed 6 bases from V and 3 bases from J, with 11 bases in between. Germline values: CDR1 MNHNY, CDR2 SVGAGI (reference sequence). DNA of the CDR3: TGTGCCAGCAGGGTACTAGCCGACACCGGGGAGCTGTTTTTT. Protein sequence: CASRVLADTGELFF.

The rearrangement links TRBV28 to TRBJ2-7; maybe TRBD2 (6 bases). CDR3 length: 14 amino acids. Between the trimmed V and J ends, which lost 4 bases and 6 bases, there was a span of 16 bases. Germline lookup yields CDR1 MDHEN and CDR2 SYDVKM. CDR3 DNA: TGTGCCAGCAGTTCCCCTCCGGGAGCAAGCGAGCAGTACTTC. Amino acids: CASSSPPGASEQYF. Combining the CDR3 with reference TRBV28 and TRBJ2-7 gives the whole variable domain DVKVTQSSRYLVKRTGEKVFLECVQDMDHENMFWYRQDPGLGLRLIYFSYDVKMKEKGDIPEGYSVSREKKERFSLILESASTNQTSMYLCASSSPPGASEQYFGPGTRLTVT.

V and J are TRBV15 and TRBJ2-5, with 7 bases matching TRBD1. This CDR3 has 15 amino acids. Trimming at V came to 5 bases and at J to 4 bases, leaving 10 bases not matched to a gene. The germline V gene encodes CDR1 LNHNV and CDR2 YYDKDF (reference sequence). The chain's CDR3 is CATSGRQGPGETQYF. The CDR3 bases are TGTGCCACCAGCGGCCGACAGGGCCCGGGAGAGACCCAGTACTTC.

J is TRBJ1-2 and V is TRBV9; D is unresolved. V lost 4 bases and J 0 bases, leaving 13 bases between the germline ends. This CDR3 region has 15 residues. Germline V gene data show CDR1 as SGDLS and CDR2 as YYNGEE. CDR3 in DNA: TGTGCCAGCAGCTCGTCGAGTCTACCTAACTATGGCTACACCTTC. This gives the protein CASSSSSLPNYGYTF.

This rearrangement joins TRBV6-5 to TRBJ1-1; D might be TRBD1 (5 bases). In germline, CDR1 is MNHEY, CDR2 SVGAGI. This CDR3 has 14 amino acids. Trimming removed 0 bases from V and 6 bases from J, with 11 bases in between. CDR3 sequence: CASSYSIWGSEAFF. CDR3 coding DNA: TGTGCCAGCAGTTACTCGATATGGGGCTCTGAAGCTTTCTTT.

This chain connects TRBV19 to TRBJ2-2, with a possible D match to TRBD1 (6 bases). This CDR3 has 13 amino acids. CDR1 LNHDA and CDR2 SQIVND come from the germline V gene (reference sequence). Trimming cost V 7 bases and J 8 bases, with 14 bases left between them. In DNA, the CDR3 is TGTGCCAGTAAGGGGACACTGACGGGGGAGCTGTTTTTT. Encoded protein: CASKGTLTGELFF.

The V and J genes are TRBV5-4 and TRBJ2-7; 14 positions match TRBD2. Germline V lookup: CDR1 SGHNT, CDR2 YYREEE (reference sequence). CDR3 length: 15 amino acids. The junction had 6 bases not matched to a gene; V was cut back by 4 bases and J by 6 bases. CDR3 residues: CASSQKGLAGAEQYF. CDR3 nucleotide sequence: TGTGCCAGCAGCCAAAAGGGACTAGCGGGGGCCGAGCAGTACTTC. Combining the CDR3 with reference TRBV5-4 and TRBJ2-7 gives the whole variable domain ETGVTQSPTHLIKTRGQQVTLRCSSQSGHNTVSWYQQALGQGPQFIFQYYREEENGRGNFPPRFSGLQFPNYSSELNVNALELDDSALYLCASSQKGLAGAEQYFGPGTRLTVT.

J is TRBJ2-2 and V is TRBV6-5; 12 bases fit TRBD1. CDR3 length equals 16 residues. Germline CDR1 MNHEY, CDR2 SVGAGI. The trim removed 2 bases at V and 7 bases at J, leaving 5 bases unmatched. The CDR3 DNA sequence: TGTGCCAGCAGTTACCGGGACAGGGGGCTTAGCGGGGAGCTGTTTTTT. The encoded protein is CASSYRDRGLSGELFF.

The V and J genes are TRBV15 and TRBJ2-5; weak D call: TRBD2 (6 bases). The germline V gene encodes CDR1 LNHNV and CDR2 YYDKDF (reference sequence). There are 13 residues in the CDR3. V gave up 3 bases and J gave up 1 base, with 6 bases separating them. The CDR3 DNA is TGTGCCACCAGCAGGGGGGGCCAAGAGACCCAGTACTTC. Its protein is CATSRGGQETQYF.

This chain links TRBV7-9 with TRBJ2-6; TRBD2 matches 7 bases. Germline-derived CDR1 and CDR2 are SEHNR and FQNEAQ (reference sequence). The CDR3 sequence is 19 residues long. The V segment lost 5 bases and the J segment 0 bases; nucleotides outside the gene matches: 13. CDR3 coding DNA: TGTGCCAGCAGCCCGCGGGGTGGGGGGGTAAGCTCTGGGGCCAACGTCCTGACTTTC. It specifies CASSPRGGGVSSGANVLTF.

The count of this clone is one. The chain joins TRBV6-1 to TRBJ2-1; 11 nucleotides align to TRBD2. The junction had 5 bases not matched to a gene; V was cut back by 1 base and J by 3 bases. Per germline, CDR1 MNHNS and CDR2 SASEGT. The CDR3 extends over 17 amino acids. The CDR3 region has the DNA TGTGCCAGCAGTGAAGAGACTAGCGGGACCTTCTACAATGAGCAGTTCTTC. Encoded protein: CASSEETSGTFYNEQFF.

The chain joins TRBV5-6 to TRBJ1-2; no firm D call. V lost 4 bases, J lost 11 bases, and 15 bases lay in between. Germline values: CDR1 SGHDT, CDR2 YYEEEE. The CDR3 totals 12 residues. DNA for the CDR3: TGTGCCAGCAGCCGGGAGAGCCCGGGGTACACCTTC. It codes for CASSRESPGYTF. The full variable domain, in which reference TRBV5-6 and TRBJ1-2 provide the parts outside the CDR3, is DAGVTQSPTHLIKTRGQQVTLRCSPKSGHDTVSWYQQALGQGPQFIFQYYEEEERQRGNFPDRFSGHQFPNYSSELNVNALLLGDSALYLCASSRESPGYTFGSGTRLTVV.

The rearrangement joins TRBV5-1 to TRBJ2-1; 11 bases line up with TRBD2. This CDR3 comprises 16 residues. The V segment lost 4 bases and the J segment 3 bases; nucleotides outside the gene matches: 6. Germline CDR1 and CDR2: SGHRS and YFSETQ. The CDR3 DNA reads TGCGCCAGCAGCAGATCCGGGACTAGCGGCTACAATGAGCAGTTCTTC. This encodes CASSRSGTSGYNEQFF.

CDR3 sequence: CASSLRQGYYYGYTF. Here the CDR3 DNA reads TGTGCCAGCAGCTTACGACAGGGATACTACTATGGCTACACCTTC. The chain uses TRBV5-6 and TRBJ1-2; 7 nucleotides align to TRBD1. The CDR3 is made up of 15 amino acids. Germline V gives CDR1 SGHDT, CDR2 YYEEEE. V trimming: 2 bases; J trimming: 3 bases; junction bases outside the gene matches: 7.

The rearrangement joins TRBV7-9 to TRBJ1-3; 7 positions match TRBD1. Germline loops: CDR1 SEHNR, CDR2 FQNEAQ (reference sequence). V shed 4 bases and J 2 bases; nucleotides not matched to a gene: 8. CDR3 length: 16 residues. In nucleotides, the CDR3 is TGTGCCAGCAGCTGGCAACAGGGGTCAACTGGAAACACCATATATTTT. Translation: CASSWQQGSTGNTIYF.

This chain links TRBV10-2 with TRBJ2-3; 8 bases agree with TRBD2. V shed 5 bases, J shed 4 bases, and the junction held 11 bases outside the gene matches. The germline V gene has CDR1 WSHSY and CDR2 SAAADI. CDR3 size: 16 residues. CDR3 coding DNA: TGCGCCAGCAGTCCCCTCCGGGGGGGCGAGGCAGATACGCAGTATTTT. Translation gives CASSPLRGGEADTQYF.